This T cell receptor (beta chain) originates from a study of cytomegalovirus exposure and HLA in healthy donors. Study results and limitations: Rarity marked most TCR sequences, yet some public TCRs occurred in many donors.

As to this clone: The antigen is undetermined.

This table comes from immunoSEQ multiplex PCR, and its TCRdb copy is limited to in-frame clones, with some not included. The sample yields some 230,000 clones, under 95% seen once. This CDR3 is built from 17 residues. Germline-derived CDR1 and CDR2 are MNHEY and SMNVEV (reference sequence). The V gene end was trimmed by 0 bases and the J gene end by 4 bases; junction bases not matched to a gene: 9. This receptor was identified in a young woman in good health and CMV-seronegative. Sequencing was carried out using PBMCs. The gene calls are TRBV27 and TRBJ1-2; 9 bases are a match to TRBD1. CDR3: CASSLSDRDRVLYGYTF. CDR3 in DNA: TGTGCCAGCAGTTTATCTGACCGGGACAGGGTGCTCTATGGCTACACCTTC.